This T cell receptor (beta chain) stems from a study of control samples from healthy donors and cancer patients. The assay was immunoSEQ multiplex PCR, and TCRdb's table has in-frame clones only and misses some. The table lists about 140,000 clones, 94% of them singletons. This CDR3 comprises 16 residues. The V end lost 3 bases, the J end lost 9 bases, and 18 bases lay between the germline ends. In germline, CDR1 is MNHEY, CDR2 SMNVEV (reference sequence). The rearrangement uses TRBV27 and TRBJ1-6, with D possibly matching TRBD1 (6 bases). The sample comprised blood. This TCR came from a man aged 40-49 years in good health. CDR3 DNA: TGTGCCAGCAGTTTGGAGGCAGGGGTGGTTAGTTCACCCCTCCACTTT. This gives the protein CASSLEAGVVSSPLHF.